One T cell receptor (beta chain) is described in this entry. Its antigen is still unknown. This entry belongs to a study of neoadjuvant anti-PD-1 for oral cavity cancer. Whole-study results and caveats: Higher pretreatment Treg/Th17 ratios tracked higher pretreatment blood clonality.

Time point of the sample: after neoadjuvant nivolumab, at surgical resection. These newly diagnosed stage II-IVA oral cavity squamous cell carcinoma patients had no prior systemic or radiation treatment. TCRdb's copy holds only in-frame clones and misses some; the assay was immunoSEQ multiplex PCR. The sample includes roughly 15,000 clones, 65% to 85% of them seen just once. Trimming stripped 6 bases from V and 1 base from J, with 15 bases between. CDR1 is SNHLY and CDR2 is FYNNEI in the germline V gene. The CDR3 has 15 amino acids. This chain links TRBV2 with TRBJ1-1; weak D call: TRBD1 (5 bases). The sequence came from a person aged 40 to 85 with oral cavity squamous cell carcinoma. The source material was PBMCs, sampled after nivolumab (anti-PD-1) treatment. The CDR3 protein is CASRLPGAQNTEAFF. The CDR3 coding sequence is TGTGCCAGCAGGCTACCCGGGGCTCAGAACACTGAAGCTTTCTTT.